The clone carrying this T cell receptor (beta chain) was seen only a few times. At the DNA level, this CDR3 is encoded by other sequences in the same sample as well. The germline V gene encodes CDR1 GTSNPN and CDR2 SVGIG (reference sequence). This CDR3 is built from 13 residues. Trimming removed 1 base from V and 5 bases from J, with 11 bases in between. These data come from a study of blood T cell repertoires in COVID-19. Profiling relied on immunoSEQ multiplex PCR, and the TCRdb table lists in-frame clones only, not all of them. The table lists about 400,000 clones, roughly 86% of them singletons. Participants' own reports of clinical history determined their cohort assignment.

The TCR originated in a woman in her thirties or forties with acute COVID-19. Sequenced input: PBMCs or T cells enriched from blood (not recorded which). This rearrangement joins TRBV30 to TRBJ1-1; a weak D match, TRBD1 (5 bases). DNA of the CDR3: TGTGCCTGGAGTGGGCAGGGATATACTGAAGCTTTCTTT. This sequence encodes CAWSGQGYTEAFF. Full variable domain (remainder filled in from reference TRBV30 and TRBJ1-1): SQTIHQWPATLVQPVGSPLSLECTVEGTSNPNLYWYRQAAGRGLQLLFYSVGIGQISSEVPQNLSASRPQDRQFILSSKKLLLSDSGFYLCAWSGQGYTEAFFGQGTRLTVV.